This TCR beta chain emerged from a study of cytomegalovirus exposure and HLA in healthy donors. In the study overall: There were 90 million to 140 million unique TCR beta sequences, drawn from 180 million or so T cells, in an earlier analysis. The early release's HLA-typed donors yielded approximately 85 million unique TCRs.

PCR involved 60 Vbeta and 13 Jbeta primers. The table came from immunoSEQ multiplex PCR; TCRdb's copy has only in-frame clones and leaves some out. The sample has 170,000 or so clones, about 80% seen once; the top ten hold about 4%. Comments on this clone: Its antigen remains unknown.

At collection, donors were nominally healthy, but unrecorded immune exposures were probable. V gave up 1 base and J gave up 1 base, with 7 bases separating them. CDR3 length: 14 amino acids. CDR1 is MGHDK and CDR2 is SYGVNS in the germline V gene. General study results and limits: Researchers catalogued around 150 TCR beta chains as cytomegalovirus-associated.

The sequence was collected from a woman aged 60 to 75 in good health and CMV-seropositive. Sequenced sample: PBMCs. The chain links TRBV25-1 to TRBJ2-5; TRBD2 might be the D (5 bases). CDR3 in amino acids: CASSESGFQETQYF. CDR3 DNA sequence: TGTGCCAGCAGTGAATCGGGGTTCCAAGAGACCCAGTACTTC.